This entry features one TCR beta chain sequence. The antigen remains unidentified. The data stem from a study of T cell repertoires in cytomegalovirus infection. Study-level background: Indications of both CMV infection and matching HLA type were provided by public TCR beta signatures.

Per germline, CDR1 MNHNS and CDR2 SASEGT. This CDR3 spans 18 amino acids. The trim removed 7 bases at V and 4 bases at J, leaving 19 bases unmatched. TCRdb re-analysed the reads in MiXCR, keeping a single row per CDR3 protein. The data contain hundreds of thousands of distinct CDR3 sequences, around 30% of them singletons. The sequence came from a human donor in good health (CMV status not recorded). Some clones in this sample may be carry-over from other donors' samples. The chain uses TRBV6-1 and TRBJ2-3, with 8 bases identical to TRBD2. Sample: cultured CD8+ T cells from PBMCs, taken from culture after CMV antigen stimulation. CDR3 nucleotide sequence: TGTGCCAGCACCCCAGGAGCGGGGGCGCCAAAGAAGCCAGATACGCAGTATTTT. Residues: CASTPGAGAPKKPDTQYF.